The 4 T cell receptor beta chains listed next were all sequenced from one sample in a study of cytomegalovirus exposure and HLA in healthy donors. With 60 Vbeta and 13 Jbeta primers, the PCR was carried out. Repertoires were generated with immunoSEQ multiplex PCR, while TCRdb's copy carries only in-frame clones and drops some. The table lists over 120,000 clones, around 80% of them singletons, with 2.5% to 3% in the top ten. Sequencing was performed on PBMCs. Source of these receptors: a female donor in good health and CMV-seronegative.

This rearrangement joins TRBV10-3 to TRBJ2-2; 7 bases fit TRBD1. The junction had 0 bases not matched to a gene; V was cut back by 1 base and J by 1 base. Germline values: CDR1 ENHRY, CDR2 SYGVKD. The CDR3 has 15 residues. The CDR3 region is CAISEWDRNTGELFF. CDR3 in DNA: TGTGCCATCAGTGAGTGGGACAGGAACACCGGGGAGCTGTTTTTT.

The sample holds one count of this clone. The chain combines TRBV15 with TRBJ2-1; 8 bases are a match to TRBD1. Germline assignment: CDR1 LNHNV and CDR2 YYDKDF (reference sequence). The CDR3 is 15 residues long. The junction had 5 bases not matched to a gene; V was cut back by 5 bases and J by 2 bases. The CDR3 protein is CATSQDRGTYNEQFF. In DNA, the CDR3 is TGTGCCACCAGCCAAGACAGGGGAACCTACAATGAGCAGTTCTTC.

The CDR3 sequence: CASSRTGTGPYEQYF. In DNA form, the CDR3 reads TGTGCCAGCAGCAGGACCGGGACAGGGCCCTACGAGCAGTACTTC. This chain connects TRBV6-5 to TRBJ2-5, with 9 bases aligning to TRBD1. The closer fit of TRBJ2-7 to the DNA end suggests the J call may be wrong. The CDR3 length is 15 residues. The germline CDR1 and CDR2 sequences are MNHEY and SVGAGI.

DNA of the CDR3: TGTGCCAGCAGTTTTTATCTTGGCTACACCTTC. This codes for CASSFYLGYTF. This chain links TRBV28 with TRBJ1-2; D ambiguous. Deletions cut 3 bases from V and 7 bases from J, with 6 bases between. Germline V gene lookup returns CDR1 MDHEN and CDR2 SYDVKM. The CDR3 runs 11 residues.